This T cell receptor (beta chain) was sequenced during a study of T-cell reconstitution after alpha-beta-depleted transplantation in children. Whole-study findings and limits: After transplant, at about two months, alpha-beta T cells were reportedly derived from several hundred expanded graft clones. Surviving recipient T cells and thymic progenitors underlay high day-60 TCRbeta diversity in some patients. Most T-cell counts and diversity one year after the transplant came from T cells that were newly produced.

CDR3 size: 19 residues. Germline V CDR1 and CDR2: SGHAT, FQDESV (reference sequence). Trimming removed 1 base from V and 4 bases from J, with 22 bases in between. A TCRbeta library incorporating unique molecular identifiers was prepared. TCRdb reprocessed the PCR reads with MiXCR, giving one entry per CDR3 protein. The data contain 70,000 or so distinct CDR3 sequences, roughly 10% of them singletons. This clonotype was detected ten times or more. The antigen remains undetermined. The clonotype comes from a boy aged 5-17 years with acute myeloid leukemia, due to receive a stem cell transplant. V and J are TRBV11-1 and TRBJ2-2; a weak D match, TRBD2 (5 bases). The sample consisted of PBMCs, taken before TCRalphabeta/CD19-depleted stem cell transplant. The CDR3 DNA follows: TGTGCCAGCAGCTTAGGGAAGGACTTCCCCCTTTCGGGCACCGGGGAGCTGTTTTTT. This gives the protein CASSLGKDFPLSGTGELFF.